The rows below give T cell receptor beta chains drawn from one sample of a study of shared clonotypes between healthy human individuals. Using immunoSEQ multiplex PCR, the repertoire was profiled, and TCRdb retains in-frame clones only, with some absent. The data show roughly 2.5 million clones, 90% to 95% seen once. Sequences were obtained from naive CD4+ T cells sorted from blood. The receptor set was obtained from a young man in good health. Each CDR3 is given with its conserved first and last residue. Fields, in order: clone size, D gene, CDR3 length, J gene, V gene, CDR3 protein, CDR3 DNA. A D gene is named only where the DNA matches it firmly. The listing skips clone size in some rows; elsewhere it reads once, few, many or a size class.

.	.	15	TRBJ2-7	TRBV4-3	CASSQDRTASYEQYF	TGCGCCAGCAGCCAAGACCGGACAGCCTCCTACGAGCAGTACTTC
once	.	14	TRBJ2-1	TRBV10-2	CASSEQDPNNEQFF	TGCGCCAGCAGTGAGCAGGACCCCAACAATGAGCAGTTCTTC
.	TRBD1	15	TRBJ2-5	TRBV5-1	CASSLALGQGETQYF	TGCGCCAGCAGCTTGGCCCTGGGACAGGGTGAGACCCAGTACTTC
.	.	13	TRBJ1-1	TRBV25-1	CASSSTGNTEAFF	TGTGCCAGCAGCTCGACAGGGAACACTGAAGCTTTCTTT
few	.	14	TRBJ1-1	TRBV30	CAWIFLGAATEAFF	TGTGCCTGGATCTTCCTCGGTGCGGCCACTGAAGCTTTCTTT
.	TRBD1	15	TRBJ2-7	TRBV7-6	CASSLRDRGVNEQYF	TGTGCCAGCAGCTTAAGGGACAGGGGGGTTAACGAGCAGTACTTC
.	.	15	TRBJ1-5	TRBV5-6	CASRGWNEGNQPQHF	TGTGCCAGTAGAGGATGGAATGAGGGCAATCAGCCCCAGCATTTT
.	.	14	TRBJ1-6	TRBV6-6	CASSYGQDNSPLHF	TGTGCCAGCAGTTACGGTCAGGATAATTCACCCCTCCACTTT
.	TRBD1	14	TRBJ1-1	TRBV5-1	CASRDPRGLPEAFF	TGCGCCAGCAGGGATCCCAGGGGGCTGCCTGAAGCTTTCTTT
.	TRBD1	18	TRBJ1-4	TRBV15	CATSWDRVHRGTNEKLFF	TGTGCCACCAGCTGGGACAGGGTCCACCGGGGGACTAATGAAAAACTGTTTTTT
.	.	16	TRBJ2-3	TRBV18	CASSPTTDSGTDTQYF	TGTGCCAGCTCACCTACAACGGACAGCGGCACAGATACGCAGTATTTT
once	.	15	TRBJ1-6	TRBV4-3	CASSQGGGEYSPLHF	TGCGCCAGCAGCCAAGGTGGAGGGGAGTATTCACCCCTCCACTTT
.	TRBD1	14	TRBJ1-1	TRBV9	CASSVDTGDAEAFF	TGTGCCAGCAGCGTAGACACAGGGGATGCTGAAGCTTTCTTT
.	.	15	TRBJ2-5	TRBV6-5	CASSYSIFSPETQYF	TGTGCCAGCAGTTACTCGATCTTCAGCCCCGAGACCCAGTACTTC
.	.	14	TRBJ1-4	TRBV19	CASSSAGGNEKLFF	TGTGCCAGTAGTTCGGCAGGCGGGAATGAAAAACTGTTTTTT
.	TRBD1	13	TRBJ1-4	TRBV6-5	CASSLAGGEKLFF	TGTGCCAGCAGTTTAGCAGGGGGTGAAAAACTGTTTTTT
.	TRBD1	20	TRBJ2-6	TRBV5-5	CASSFLESTGLYSGANVLTF	TGTGCCAGCAGCTTCCTGGAGTCGACAGGGTTGTACTCTGGGGCCAACGTCCTGACTTTC
.	TRBD2	13	TRBJ2-1	TRBV19	CASSLLAGNEQFF	TGTGCCAGTAGTCTTCTAGCGGGCAATGAGCAGTTCTTC
.	.	13	TRBJ1-3	TRBV7-8	CASSPVVENTIYF	TGTGCCAGCAGCCCCGTGGTCGAAAACACCATATATTTT
.	TRBD2	17	TRBJ2-2	TRBV7-2	CASSLVWLAGVGGELFF	TGTGCCAGCAGCTTAGTTTGGCTAGCGGGAGTCGGCGGGGAGCTGTTTTTT
.	.	11	TRBJ2-2	TRBV5-1	CASSHTGELFF	TGCGCCAGCAGCCACACCGGGGAGCTGTTTTTT
.	.	10	TRBJ2-1	TRBV20-1	CSAIYNEQFF	TGCAGTGCTATTTATAATGAGCAGTTCTTC
.	.	16	TRBJ1-1	TRBV2	CASSENRGTMNTEAFF	TGTGCCAGCAGTGAAAATAGGGGGACGATGAACACTGAAGCTTTCTTT